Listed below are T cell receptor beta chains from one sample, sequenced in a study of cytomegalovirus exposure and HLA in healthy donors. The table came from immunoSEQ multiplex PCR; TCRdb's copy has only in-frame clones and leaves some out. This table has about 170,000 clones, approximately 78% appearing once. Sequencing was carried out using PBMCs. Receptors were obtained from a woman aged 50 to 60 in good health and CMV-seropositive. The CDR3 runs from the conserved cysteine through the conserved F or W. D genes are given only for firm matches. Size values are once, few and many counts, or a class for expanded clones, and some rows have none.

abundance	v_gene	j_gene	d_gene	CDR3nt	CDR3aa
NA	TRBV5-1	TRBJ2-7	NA	TGCGCCAGCAGCACTCCCGGGACTCCTGACTACGAGCAGTACTTC	CASSTPGTPDYEQYF
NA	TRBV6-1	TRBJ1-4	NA	TGTGCCAGCAGTGAGCAGGGGAGGGCTAATGAAAAACTGTTTTTT	CASSEQGRANEKLFF
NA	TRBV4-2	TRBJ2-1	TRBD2	TGTGCCAGCAGCCAAGATGGGGGGGGAATTCAGTTCTTC	CASSQDGGGIQFF
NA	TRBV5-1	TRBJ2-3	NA	TGCGCCAGCAGCCTCGGGGGAGACACAGATACGCAGTATTTT	CASSLGGDTDTQYF
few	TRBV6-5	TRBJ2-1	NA	TGTGCCAGCAGTTACTCGTACACCTCCTACAATGAGCAGTTCTTC	CASSYSYTSYNEQFF
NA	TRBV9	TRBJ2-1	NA	TGTGCCAGCAGCGTAGCTAGCGCTGGTAATGAGCAGTTCTTC	CASSVASAGNEQFF
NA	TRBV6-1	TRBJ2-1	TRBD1	TGTGCCAGCAGTCGGACAGGGTACGCCAATGAGCAGTTCTTC	CASSRTGYANEQFF
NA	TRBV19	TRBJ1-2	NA	TGTGCCAGTAGTATAGATCGCAGGAGGGGCTACACCTTC	CASSIDRRRGYTF
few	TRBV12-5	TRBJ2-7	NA	TGTGCTAGTGGTTTGGCGCGGGAGCAGTACTTC	CASGLAREQYF
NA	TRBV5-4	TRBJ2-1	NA	TGTGCCAGCAGCTTGGGACCCTGGGGGGATGAGCAGTTCTTC	CASSLGPWGDEQFF
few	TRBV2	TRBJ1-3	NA	TGTGCCAGCACCACAGGAAACACCATATATTTT	CASTTGNTIYF
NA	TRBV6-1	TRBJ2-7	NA	TGTGCCAGCAGTGACCGGGGGGCTTCCACCTACGAGCAGTACTTC	CASSDRGASTYEQYF
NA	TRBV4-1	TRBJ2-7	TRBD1	TGCGCCAGCAGCCATTTTGCCGGGACAGCTTCCTACGAGCAGTACTTC	CASSHFAGTASYEQYF
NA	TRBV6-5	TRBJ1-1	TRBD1	TGTGCCAGCAGCCCTGGACAGGGGTACACTGAAGCTTTCTTT	CASSPGQGYTEAFF
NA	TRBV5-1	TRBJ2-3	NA	TGCGCCAGCAGCCTCCGGGGGACAGATACGCAGTATTTT	CASSLRGTDTQYF
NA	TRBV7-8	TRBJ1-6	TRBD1	TGTGCCAGCAGCCGTGACAGGGCCTTAGGTAATTCACCCCTCCACTTT	CASSRDRALGNSPLHF
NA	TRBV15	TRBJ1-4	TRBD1	TGTGCCACCAGCCGGACAGGGGGCCATGAAAAACTGTTTTTT	CATSRTGGHEKLFF
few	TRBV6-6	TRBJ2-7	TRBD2	TGTGCCAGCAGTTACTCACGGGGGGACGAGCAGTACTTC	CASSYSRGDEQYF
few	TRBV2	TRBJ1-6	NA	TGTGCCAGCCCGGAGAAGCCTAATTCACCCCTCCACTTT	CASPEKPNSPLHF
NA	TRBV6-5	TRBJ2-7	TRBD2	TGTGCCAGCACTCAGGGACTAGCGTCCCGCGAGCAGTACTTC	CASTQGLASREQYF
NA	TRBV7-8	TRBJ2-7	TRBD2	TGTGCCAGCAGCTTTCGGCTAGCGGGGGTTCTGTACGAGCAGTACTTC	CASSFRLAGVLYEQYF
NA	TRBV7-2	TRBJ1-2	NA	TGTGCCAGCAGCTTAGTGCAGGGTTCTGGCTACACCTTC	CASSLVQGSGYTF
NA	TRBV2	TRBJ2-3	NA	TGTGCCAGCAGTGAGTTAGCGAGCACAGATACGCAGTATTTT	CASSELASTDTQYF
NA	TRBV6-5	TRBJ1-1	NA	TGTGCCAGCAGGCGAGACGCGGGGGTCACTGAAGCTTTCTTT	CASRRDAGVTEAFF
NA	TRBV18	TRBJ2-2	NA	TGTGCCAGCTCGGTGACAAACACCGGGGAGCTGTTTTTT	CASSVTNTGELFF
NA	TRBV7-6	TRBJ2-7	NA	TGTGCCAGCAGCTCTAGGGGAAGCTACTACGAGCAGTACTTC	CASSSRGSYYEQYF
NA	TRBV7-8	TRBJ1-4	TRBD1	TGTGCCAGCAGCTTAGAGGGTCAGGGGGATGAAAAACTGTTTTTT	CASSLEGQGDEKLFF
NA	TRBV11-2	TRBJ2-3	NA	TGTGCCAGCAGCTTAGGGGGGACTTCAAAAGGGGATACGCAGTATTTT	CASSLGGTSKGDTQYF
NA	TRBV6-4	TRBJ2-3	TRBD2	TGTGCCAGCAAAGCGGGGGCCCGCACAGATACGCAGTATTTT	CASKAGARTDTQYF
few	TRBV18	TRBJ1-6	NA	TGTGCCAGCTCGCCCGACAGCTATAATTCACCCCTCCACTTT	CASSPDSYNSPLHF
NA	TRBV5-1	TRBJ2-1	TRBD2	TGCGCCAGCAGCTTGGCCGGGACTAGTGGGTTAAATGAGCAGTTCTTC	CASSLAGTSGLNEQFF
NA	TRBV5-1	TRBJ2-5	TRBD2	TGCGCCAGCAGTCCCGGGACTAGCGAGGCGGAGACCCAGTACTTC	CASSPGTSEAETQYF
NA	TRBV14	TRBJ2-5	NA	TGTGCCAGCAGCCAAGGGGGCAGGGCTCAAGAGACCCAGTACTTC	CASSQGGRAQETQYF
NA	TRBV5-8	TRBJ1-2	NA	TGTGCCAGCAGCCAATTAAAGCCTAGCTATGGCTACACCTTC	CASSQLKPSYGYTF
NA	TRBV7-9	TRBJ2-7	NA	TGTGCCAGCAGCTCCTATTTAGACAGACCCTACGAGCAGTACTTC	CASSSYLDRPYEQYF
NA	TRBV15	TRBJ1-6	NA	TGTGCCACCAGCAGAGATCCGGGTCAACCCCTCCACTTT	CATSRDPGQPLHF